This T cell receptor beta chain was captured by sequencing in a study of T cells after yellow fever vaccination. Overall study results and limits: Reappearing after the booster were most of the clones from primary vaccination (roughly 96% CD4, approximately 85% CD8).

Using its own MiXCR run on the 5' RACE reads, TCRdb lists one record per CDR3 protein. The sample lists tens of thousands of distinct CDR3 sequences; 7.4% were seen once. Points on this clonotype: Its antigen is currently unknown.

The CDR3 totals 11 residues. Trimming took 6 bases from V and 6 from J, leaving 9 bases between them. V usage is TRBV12-3 or TRBV12-4 and J usage is TRBJ2-7; a possible D gene is TRBD2 (5 bases). Source: CD8+ T cells sorted from PBMCs, taken roughly 14 days after the first yellow fever vaccination. The TCR comes from a man aged 18 to 29 who received the YFV17D yellow fever vaccine. CDR3 loop: CASSPGSEQYF. In DNA form, the CDR3 reads TGTGCCAGCAGCCCGGGGAGCGAGCAGTACTTC.